This TCR beta chain was profiled in a study of cytomegalovirus exposure and HLA in healthy donors. Broader study findings: Whilst most TCR sequences proved rare, a subset of public TCRs occurred across many donors.

The length of the CDR3 is 20 residues. Germline V gives CDR1 LGHNA, CDR2 YNFKEQ. V was pared by 0 bases and J by 2 bases, with 16 bases of the junction left unmatched. In regard to this clone: The target antigen is unknown.

The method was immunoSEQ multiplex PCR; TCRdb's version includes in-frame clones alone and lacks a portion of them. The sample holds 250,000 to 300,000 clones; roughly 90% are singletons and the top ten take 0.35% to 0.4%. This chain uses TRBV4-2 with TRBJ2-5; 9 bases align to TRBD2. Specimen: PBMCs. The TCR sequence derives from a woman aged 18-29 years in good health and CMV-seronegative. The CDR3 here is CASSQDISVVAGEWQETQYF. The CDR3 DNA follows: TGTGCCAGCAGCCAAGATATTAGCGTGGTAGCGGGGGAGTGGCAAGAGACCCAGTACTTC.